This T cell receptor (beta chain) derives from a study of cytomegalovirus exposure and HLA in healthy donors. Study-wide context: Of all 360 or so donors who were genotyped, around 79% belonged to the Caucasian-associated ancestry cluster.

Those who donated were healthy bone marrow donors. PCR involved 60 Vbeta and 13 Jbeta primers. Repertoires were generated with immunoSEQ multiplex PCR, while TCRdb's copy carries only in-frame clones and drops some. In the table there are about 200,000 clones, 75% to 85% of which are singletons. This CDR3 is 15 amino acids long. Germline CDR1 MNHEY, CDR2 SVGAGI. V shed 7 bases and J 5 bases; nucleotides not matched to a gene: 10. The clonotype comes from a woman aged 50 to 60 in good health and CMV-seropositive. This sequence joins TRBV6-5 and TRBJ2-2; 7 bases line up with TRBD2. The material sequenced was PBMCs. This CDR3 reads CASKRGGSGTGELFF. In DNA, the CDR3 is TGTGCCAGCAAAAGGGGAGGGTCCGGGACCGGGGAGCTGTTTTTT.